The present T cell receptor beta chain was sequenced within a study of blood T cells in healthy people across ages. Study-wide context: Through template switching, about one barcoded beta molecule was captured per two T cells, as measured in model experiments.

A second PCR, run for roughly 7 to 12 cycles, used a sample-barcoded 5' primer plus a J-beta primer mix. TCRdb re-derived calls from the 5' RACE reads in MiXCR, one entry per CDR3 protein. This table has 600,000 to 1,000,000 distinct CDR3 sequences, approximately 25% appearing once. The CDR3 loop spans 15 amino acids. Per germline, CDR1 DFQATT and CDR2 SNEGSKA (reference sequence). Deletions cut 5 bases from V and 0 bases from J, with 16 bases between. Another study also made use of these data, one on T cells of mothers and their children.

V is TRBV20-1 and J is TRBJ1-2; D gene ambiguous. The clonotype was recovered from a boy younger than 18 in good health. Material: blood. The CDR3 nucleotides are TGCAGTGCTCTCGAGCTCGGGAAACCTAACTATGGCTACACCTTC. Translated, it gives CSALELGKPNYGYTF.